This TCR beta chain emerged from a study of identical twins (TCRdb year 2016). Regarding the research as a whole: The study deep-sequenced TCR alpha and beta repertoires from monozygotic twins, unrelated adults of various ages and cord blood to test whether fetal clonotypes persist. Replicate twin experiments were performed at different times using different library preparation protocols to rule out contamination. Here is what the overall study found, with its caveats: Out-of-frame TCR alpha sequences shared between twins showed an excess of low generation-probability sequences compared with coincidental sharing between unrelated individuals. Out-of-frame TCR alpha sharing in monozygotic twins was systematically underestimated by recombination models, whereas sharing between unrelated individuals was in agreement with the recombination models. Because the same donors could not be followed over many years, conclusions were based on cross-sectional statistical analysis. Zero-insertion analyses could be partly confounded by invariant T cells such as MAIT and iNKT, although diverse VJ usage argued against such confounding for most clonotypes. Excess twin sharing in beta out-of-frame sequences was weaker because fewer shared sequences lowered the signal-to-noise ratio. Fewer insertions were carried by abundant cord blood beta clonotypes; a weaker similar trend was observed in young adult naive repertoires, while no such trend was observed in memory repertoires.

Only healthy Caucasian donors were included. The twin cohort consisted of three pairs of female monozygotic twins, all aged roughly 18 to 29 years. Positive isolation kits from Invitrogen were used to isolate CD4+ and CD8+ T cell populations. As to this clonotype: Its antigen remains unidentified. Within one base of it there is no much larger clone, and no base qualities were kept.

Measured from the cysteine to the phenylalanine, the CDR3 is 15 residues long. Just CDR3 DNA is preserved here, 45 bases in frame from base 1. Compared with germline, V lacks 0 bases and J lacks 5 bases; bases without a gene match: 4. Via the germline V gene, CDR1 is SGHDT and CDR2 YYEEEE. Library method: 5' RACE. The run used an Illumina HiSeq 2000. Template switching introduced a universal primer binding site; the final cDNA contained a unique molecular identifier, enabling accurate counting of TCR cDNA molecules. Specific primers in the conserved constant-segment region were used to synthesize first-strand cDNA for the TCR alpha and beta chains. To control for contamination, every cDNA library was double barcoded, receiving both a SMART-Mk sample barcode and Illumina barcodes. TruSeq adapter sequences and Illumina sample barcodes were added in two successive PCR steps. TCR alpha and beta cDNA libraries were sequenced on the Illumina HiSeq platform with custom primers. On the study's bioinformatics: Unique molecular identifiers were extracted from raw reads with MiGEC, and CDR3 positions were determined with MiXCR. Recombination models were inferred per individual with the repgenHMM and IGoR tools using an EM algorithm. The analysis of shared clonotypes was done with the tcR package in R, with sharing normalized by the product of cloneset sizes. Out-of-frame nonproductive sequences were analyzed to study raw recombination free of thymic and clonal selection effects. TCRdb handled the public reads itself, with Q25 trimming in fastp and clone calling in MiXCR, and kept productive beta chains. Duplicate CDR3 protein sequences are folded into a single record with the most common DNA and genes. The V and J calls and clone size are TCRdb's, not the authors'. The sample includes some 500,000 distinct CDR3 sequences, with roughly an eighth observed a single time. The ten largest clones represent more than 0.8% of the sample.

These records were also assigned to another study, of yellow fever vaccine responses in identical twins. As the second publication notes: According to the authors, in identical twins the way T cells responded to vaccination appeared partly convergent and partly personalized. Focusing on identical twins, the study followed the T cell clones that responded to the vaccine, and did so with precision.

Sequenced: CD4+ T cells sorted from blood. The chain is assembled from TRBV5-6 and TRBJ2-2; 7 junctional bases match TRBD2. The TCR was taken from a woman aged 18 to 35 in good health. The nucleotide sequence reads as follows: TGTGCCAGCAGCTTGGCGGGGGGAAGGACCGGGGAGCTGTTTTTT. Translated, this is CASSLAGGRTGELFF.